One and the same sample provided the 13 T cell receptor beta chains below, sequenced in a study of T-cell reconstitution after alpha-beta-depleted transplantation in children. Preparation of the TCRbeta library involved a method that used unique molecular identifiers. TCRdb reanalysed the PCR reads using MiXCR and keeps one entry per CDR3 protein. This table holds approximately 800,000 distinct CDR3 sequences, around 17% found once. This specimen consisted of PBMCs, mostly from graft donor cells, obtained 360 days after TCRalphabeta/CD19-depleted stem cell transplant. The receptor set was obtained from a male patient aged 10 to 17 who had a stem cell transplant for acute lymphoblastic leukemia, so the T cells may come from the graft donor.

Many counts were recorded for this clonotype. CDR3 bases: TGTGCCAGCAGTTACTCGAGCAGCTCCTATAATTCACCCCTCCACTTT. Translation: CASSYSSSSYNSPLHF. This chain connects TRBV6-6 to TRBJ1-6; D is unclear. There are 16 residues in the CDR3. Germline V gene data show CDR1 as MNHNY and CDR2 as SVGAGI (reference sequence). V was clipped by 0 bases and J by 0 bases, with 6 bases between them.

This clonotype was detected a few times. The chain uses TRBV7-8 and TRBJ1-1; TRBD1 might be the D (5 bases). V dropped 2 bases and J dropped 0 bases, with 16 bases sitting between them. Per the germline V gene, CDR1 is SGHVS and CDR2 is FQNEAQ. The CDR3 totals 17 residues. CDR3 amino acids: CASSLLGPSRVNTEAFF. The CDR3 region has the DNA TGTGCCAGCAGCTTACTAGGCCCGTCCAGGGTGAACACTGAAGCTTTCTTT. The entire variable domain, with the rest obtained from reference TRBV7-8 and TRBJ1-1, is as follows: GAGVSQSPRYKVAKRGQDVALRCDPISGHVSLFWYQQALGQGPEFLTYFQNEAQLDKSGLPSDRFFAERPEGSVSTLKIQRTQQEDSAVYLCASSLLGPSRVNTEAFFGQGTRLTVV.

This sequence joins TRBV7-3 and TRBJ2-7; 8 bases agree with TRBD2. The J segment lost 7 bases and the V segment lost 0 bases, leaving 8 bases of the junction unmatched. This CDR3 region has 15 residues. Germline loops: CDR1 SGHTA, CDR2 FQGTGA. For the CDR3, the DNA is TGTGCCAGCAGCTTAACCGTAGCGGGATATGGGGAGCAGTACTTC. It is translated as CASSLTVAGYGEQYF.

This clonotype has just a few counts. This chain links TRBV4-1 with TRBJ2-5; 7 bases line up with TRBD2. V dropped 3 bases and J dropped 2; count of bases not matched to a gene: 6. Looked up from germline, CDR1 is MGHRA and CDR2 is YSYEKL. This CDR3 is 15 amino acids long. The CDR3 loop reads CASSHTGTKQETQYF. Written as DNA, the CDR3 is TGCGCCAGCAGCCACACCGGGACTAAGCAAGAGACCCAGTACTTC.

This clonotype was counted a few times. V gene TRBV19 combines with J gene TRBJ1-1; tentatively, D is TRBD1 (5 bases). V lost 7 bases and J lost 4, with 19 bases in between. From germline, CDR1 is LNHDA and CDR2 SQIVND (reference sequence). The CDR3 totals 15 residues. The CDR3 DNA reads as TGTGCCAGTACCATGAGACACGGGGGAGGCACTGAAGCTTTCTTT. Protein: CASTMRHGGGTEAFF.

V and J are TRBV3-1 and TRBJ1-5, with D possibly matching TRBD1 (5 bases). The CDR3 runs to 14 residues. Germline V gene lookup returns CDR1 LGHDT and CDR2 YNNKEL (reference sequence). Trimming cost V 0 bases and J 7 bases, with 10 bases left between them. CDR3 in amino acids: CASSQEGLDQPQHF. CDR3 bases: TGTGCCAGCAGCCAAGAGGGACTGGACCAGCCCCAGCATTTT.

The V and J genes are TRBV13 and TRBJ2-7; 8 nucleotides match TRBD1. Per the germline V gene, CDR1 is PRHDT and CDR2 is FYEKMQ (reference sequence). This CDR3 spans 19 amino acids. With V trimmed by 5 bases and J by 0 bases, 18 bases remained unmatched. The CDR3 reads CASSLGQGTHHQSSYEQYF. As DNA, the CDR3 is TGTGCCAGCAGCCTTGGACAGGGAACACACCACCAGAGCTCCTACGAGCAGTACTTC.

V is TRBV5-1 and J is TRBJ2-7; D perhaps matches TRBD1 (6 bases). The CDR3 has 14 residues. CDR1 is SGHRS, CDR2 YFSETQ, per germline. V was clipped by 4 bases and J by 1 base, with 12 bases between them. In nucleotides, the CDR3 is TGCGCCAGCAGCATCTTCAGGGGATCCTACGAGCAGTACTTC. This encodes CASSIFRGSYEQYF.

The genes are TRBV11-2 and TRBJ2-1; TRBD1 matches 11 bases. Per the germline V gene, CDR1 is SGHAT and CDR2 is FQNNGV. The CDR3 is 19 amino acids. The V and J ends lost 3 bases and 5 bases, in that order; junction bases with no gene match: 15. CDR3 region: CASSFTRRDRGYSHNEQFF. The DNA for the CDR3 is TGTGCCAGCAGCTTCACACGCCGGGACAGGGGGTATTCCCACAATGAGCAGTTCTTC.

This sequence joins TRBV11-2 and TRBJ2-1; possible D gene TRBD2, 6 bases. The ends were cut back, 4 bases at V and 2 bases at J, with 15 bases in the middle. The CDR3 totals 16 residues. The germline gives CDR1 SGHAT, CDR2 FQNNGV. The CDR3 DNA reads as TGTGCCAGCAGCTCCCTTCTAGCGCTCGCCTACAATGAGCAGTTCTTC. Translated: CASSSLLALAYNEQFF.

This clonotype was counted between two and nine times. This chain connects TRBV4-1 to TRBJ2-3, with a weak D call TRBD2 (6 bases). The length of the CDR3 is 17 residues. Germline V gives CDR1 MGHRA, CDR2 YSYEKL. Trimming shortened V by 0 bases and J by 0 bases, and 13 bases separated the two germline ends. The CDR3 DNA is TGCGCCAGCAGCCAAGATACTAGCAGGCCTAGCACAGATACGCAGTATTTT. Its protein product is CASSQDTSRPSTDTQYF.

For this clonotype: A much larger clone lies a single base off, so this may be a read error. The chain has TRBV20-1 and TRBJ2-4; D possibly corresponds to TRBD2 (5 bases). Per germline, CDR1 DFQATT and CDR2 SNEGSKA (reference sequence). CDR3 length: 13 residues. CDR3 nucleotide sequence: TGCAGTGCCCCGGGAAGTGGCAAAAACATTCAGTGCTTC. It is translated as CSAPGSGKNIQCF.

This clonotype has only a few counts. The chain joins TRBV5-1 to TRBJ2-6; a weak D match, TRBD2 (5 bases). The CDR3 is 19 residues long. V was pared by 1 base and J by 4 bases, with 21 bases between. Germline V lookup: CDR1 SGHRS, CDR2 YFSETQ. CDR3 region: CASSLKFREALVGANVLTF. The CDR3 nucleotides read TGCGCCAGCAGCTTGAAGTTTCGGGAAGCGCTGGTGGGGGCCAACGTCCTGACTTTC.